This TCR beta chain was captured by sequencing in a study of T-cell memory formation after mild COVID-19. Whole-study results and caveats: Some responding clones appeared in pre-infection memory, suggesting cross-reactive memory joined. Researchers could not confirm that second-wave clones peaking on day 37 targeted SARS-CoV-2.

With regard to this clonotype: The antigen is unknown.

TCRdb called the 5' RACE reads again in MiXCR, with one record for every CDR3 protein. The sample consists of some 250,000 distinct CDR3 sequences, approximately 18% of them appearing once. The origin of this receptor is a man between 18 and 35 years old who had mild COVID-19 (a few samples of this study predate the infection). Cell type and time point are not known. The sample consisted of PBMCs or a T cell subset sorted from them (not recorded which).

DNA for the CDR3: TGTGCCAGCAGCCAAGATACCCCGACATACAATGAGCAGTTCTTC. Translation: CASSQDTPTYNEQFF. The rearrangement joins TRBV4-2 to TRBJ2-1; D is ambiguous. V was cut by 0 bases and J by 4 bases, with 10 bases left in between. Germline V CDR1 and CDR2: LGHNA, YNFKEQ. This CDR3 region has 15 residues.